This passage covers 27 T cell receptor beta chains from one sample sequenced in a study of T cells in Graves' hyperthyroidism and ophthalmopathy. TCR beta CDR3 regions were amplified from RNA transcripts. Primed by the HTBI set, a first-round RT-PCR was run on the TCR CDR3. TCRdb re-called the multiplex PCR reads with MiXCR, one entry per CDR3 protein. The sample lists about 420,000 distinct CDR3 sequences; around 14% were seen once. Sequenced input: blood. All receptors derive from a woman in her late teens or twenties with Graves' hyperthyroidism.

This clonotype was counted at least ten times. V and J are TRBV11-2 and TRBJ2-1, with TRBD2 matching 12 bases. Germline V gene data show CDR1 as SGHAT and CDR2 as FQNNGV. The CDR3 runs to 17 residues. V was pared by 4 bases and J by 5 bases, with 9 bases of the junction left unmatched. CDR3 region: CASSSRTSGDPDNEQFF. The CDR3 coding sequence is TGTGCCAGCAGCTCCCGGACTAGCGGGGATCCAGACAATGAGCAGTTCTTC.

This clonotype was seen many times. The chain is built from TRBV12-3 or TRBV12-4 and TRBJ1-1; D remains unclear. V was shortened by 3 bases and J by 1 base, with 6 bases between the two germline ends. The CDR3 loop spans 13 amino acids. The CDR3 loop is CASSFNGNTEAFF. The DNA of the CDR3 is TGTGCCAGCAGTTTTAACGGGAACACTGAAGCTTTCTTT.

In its sample, this clonotype was seen a few times. The rearrangement joins TRBV7-9 to TRBJ2-3, with D maybe TRBD2 (5 bases). CDR1 is SEHNR, CDR2 FQNEAQ, per germline (reference sequence). Deletions cut 5 bases from V and 0 bases from J, with 15 bases between. The CDR3 extends over 16 amino acids. The CDR3 sequence is CASSRGSITSTDTQYF. CDR3 nucleotides: TGTGCCAGCAGCCGGGGAAGTATTACTAGCACAGATACGCAGTATTTT.

This chain connects TRBV12-3 or TRBV12-4 to TRBJ2-5; the match to TRBD2 covers 10 bases. The CDR3 sequence is 15 residues long. V lost 3 bases, J lost 3 bases, and 4 bases stayed unmatched. The CDR3 DNA follows: TGTGCCAGCAGTTTGTCGAGCGGGGGGGAAGAGACCCAGTACTTC. Amino acids: CASSLSSGGEETQYF.

This clonotype was counted many times. The chain carries TRBV12-3 or TRBV12-4 and TRBJ2-2; 9 nucleotides match TRBD1. CDR3 length: 15 residues. V trimming: 6 bases; J trimming: 5 bases; junction bases outside the gene matches: 7. The CDR3 nucleotides are TGTGCCAGCAGACAGGGGACAGGGTCGACCGGGGAGCTGTTTTTT. Amino acids: CASRQGTGSTGELFF.

The chain joins TRBV6-2 or TRBV6-3 to TRBJ1-1; 8 bases are a match to TRBD1. The germline V gene has CDR1 MNHEY and CDR2 SVGEGT. Trimming at V came to 6 bases and at J to 7 bases, leaving 16 bases not matched to a gene. There are 16 residues in the CDR3. This CDR3 is CASRDRTGYRSLEAFF. Written as DNA, the CDR3 is TGTGCCAGCAGAGATCGGACAGGGTATAGGTCCCTTGAAGCTTTCTTT.

In its sample, this clonotype was seen many times. The V and J genes are TRBV25-1 and TRBJ2-1, with 9 nucleotides matching TRBD2. The CDR3 is 18 amino acids. Germline V lookup: CDR1 MGHDK, CDR2 SYGVNS. V lost 1 base, J lost 4 bases, and 11 bases stayed unmatched. The CDR3 region is CASSEFGASGKVYNEQFF. For the CDR3, the DNA is TGTGCCAGCAGTGAATTCGGGGCTAGCGGGAAGGTGTACAATGAGCAGTTCTTC.

This clonotype was detected ten times or more. The chain employs TRBV6-1 and TRBJ2-7, with 8 bases aligning to TRBD1. Germline CDR1 MNHNS, CDR2 SASEGT. This CDR3 is built from 12 residues. With 5 bases clipped from V and 6 bases from J, the junction kept 3 bases outside the gene matches. The CDR3 is CASSQGAGEQYF. The DNA for the CDR3 is TGTGCCAGCAGTCAGGGGGCGGGCGAGCAGTACTTC.

This clonotype occurred many times. The V and J genes are TRBV5-4 and TRBJ1-2; 7 nucleotides match TRBD1. The germline gives CDR1 SGHNT, CDR2 YYREEE (reference sequence). The CDR3 is 15 amino acids. The V segment lost 4 bases and the J segment 4 bases; nucleotides outside the gene matches: 10. CDR3 amino acids: CASSRRGQSAYGYTF. The CDR3 nucleotides are TGTGCCAGCAGCCGGAGGGGACAGTCAGCCTATGGCTACACCTTC.

This clonotype was recorded at least ten times. The gene calls are TRBV10-3 and TRBJ2-1; D may be TRBD2 (5 bases). V was cut by 0 bases and J by 6 bases, with 15 bases left in between. Germline V gene sequence: CDR1 ENHRY, CDR2 SYGVKD. The length of the CDR3 is 16 residues. The CDR3 DNA is TGTGCCATCAGTGAGTCAGGGCAGCGGCCAGCCAATGAGCAGTTCTTC. Residues: CAISESGQRPANEQFF.

This clonotype appeared many times. V is TRBV6-1 and J is TRBJ2-5; 7 nucleotides agree with TRBD2. V shed 5 bases and J 5 bases; nucleotides not matched to a gene: 8. Germline V gene data show CDR1 as MNHNS and CDR2 as SASEGT. This CDR3 is 14 amino acids long. CDR3 nucleotide sequence: TGTGCCAGCAGTCTTGGGGGGGTCGGGGAGACCCAGTACTTC. Encoded protein: CASSLGGVGETQYF.

The CDR3 spells CASNSGGFGNTIYF. The CDR3 region has the DNA TGTGCCAGCAACTCCGGGGGGTTCGGAAACACCATATATTTT. The chain links TRBV6-2 or TRBV6-3 to TRBJ1-3, with D perhaps TRBD1 (5 bases). Germline loops: CDR1 MNHEY, CDR2 SVGEGT. This CDR3 region has 14 residues. Between the trimmed V and J ends, which lost 7 bases and 4 bases, there was a span of 14 bases.

V and J are TRBV9 and TRBJ2-1; TRBD2 aligns across 10 bases. CDR3 length: 14 amino acids. The junction had 6 bases not matched to a gene; V was cut back by 3 bases and J by 9 bases. Germline values: CDR1 SGDLS, CDR2 YYNGEE. As DNA, the CDR3 is TGTGCCAGCAGCGAGCGGGGGGGACCCAGTGAGCAGTTCTTC. Translating it yields CASSERGGPSEQFF.

The table lists this clonotype with a few counts. V and J are TRBV7-9 and TRBJ2-1, with 7 bases identical to TRBD2. Germline values: CDR1 SEHNR, CDR2 FQNEAQ (reference sequence). The CDR3 sequence is 12 residues long. Losses at the gene ends were 8 bases for V and 9 bases for J; bases not matched to a gene: 7. CDR3: CASGSTSFEQFF. CDR3 in DNA: TGTGCCAGCGGCTCGACTAGCTTTGAGCAGTTCTTC.

This clonotype showed up many times. This chain uses TRBV7-2 with TRBJ2-7; 11 nucleotides match TRBD2. V was clipped by 5 bases and J by 3 bases; unmatched bases: 6. The CDR3 is 15 residues long. Germline V gene sequence: CDR1 SGHTA, CDR2 FQGNSA. CDR3 DNA sequence: TGTGCCAGCAGCCTTGCTAGCGGGGGGATCTACGAGCAGTACTTC. This encodes CASSLASGGIYEQYF. Full variable domain (outside the CDR3, taken from reference TRBV7-2 and TRBJ2-7): GAGVSQSPSNKVTEKGKDVELRCDPISGHTALYWYRQSLGQGLEFLIYFQGNSAPDKSGLPSDRFSAERTGGSVSTLTIQRTQQEDSAVYLCASSLASGGIYEQYFGPGTRLTVT.

In this sample, this clonotype turned up many times. V usage is TRBV2 and J usage is TRBJ1-1; tentatively, D is TRBD1 (5 bases). The germline V and J ends were trimmed by 6 bases and 4 bases, with 12 bases remaining between them. There are 13 residues in the CDR3. CDR1 is SNHLY, CDR2 FYNNEI, per germline. The CDR3 reads CASRQGEGTEAFF. In nucleotides, the CDR3 is TGTGCCAGCAGGCAGGGAGAGGGCACTGAAGCTTTCTTT.

The chain uses TRBV29-1 and TRBJ2-2; perhaps TRBD2 as D (7 bases). CDR1 and CDR2 from the germline V gene are SQVTM and ANQGSEA. The CDR3 length is 12 residues. The CDR3 loop is CGGGAHGGELFF. CDR3 in DNA: TGCGGGGGGGGGGCTCATGGCGGGGAGCTGTTTTTT.

This clonotype was counted at least ten times. The chain couples TRBV5-1 to TRBJ1-1; 7 bases match TRBD1. The ends lost 4 bases at V and 5 bases at J; junction bases unmatched: 11. Germline V CDR1 and CDR2: SGHRS, YFSETQ. The CDR3 contains 15 residues. Here the CDR3 DNA reads TGCGCCAGCAGCCCGCGAGACAGGGTCCGAACTGAAGCTTTCTTT. It codes for CASSPRDRVRTEAFF.

Ten or more counts support this clonotype. The gene calls are TRBV18 and TRBJ2-7; 7 nucleotides match TRBD1. The CDR3 contains 15 residues. V lost 6 bases to trimming and J lost 2 bases; unmatched junction nucleotides: 10. Germline V gene lookup returns CDR1 KGHSH and CDR2 LQKENI. CDR3 DNA: TGTGCCAGCTCGCCCCAGACAGGGCTAGCCTACGAGCAGTACTTC. This sequence encodes CASSPQTGLAYEQYF.

This clonotype was counted at least ten times. The chain carries TRBV3-1 and TRBJ2-7, with D possibly called TRBD1 or TRBD2 (6 bases each). V was pared by 3 bases and J by 2 bases, with 17 bases between. This CDR3 spans 16 amino acids. From germline, CDR1 is LGHDT and CDR2 YNNKEL (reference sequence). For the CDR3, the DNA is TGTGCCAGCAGCCAGGGGGGCGCTTCTAGCGCCTACGAGCAGTACTTC. This encodes CASSQGGASSAYEQYF.

Notes on this clonotype: With a much larger clone just one base away, this may be a read error. The chain joins TRBV5-1 to TRBJ1-2, with D possibly being TRBD1 (6 bases). V was pared by 1 base and J by 4 bases, with 11 bases between. This CDR3 comprises 14 residues. Germline V lookup: CDR1 SGHRS, CDR2 YFSETQ. The CDR3 nucleotides are TGCGCCAGCAGCTTGCTAGGGGGAGGCTATGGCTACACCTTC. Protein sequence: CASSLLGGGYGYTF.

This clonotype was detected only a few times. The genes are TRBV12-3 or TRBV12-4 and TRBJ1-5; D not certain. With 6 bases removed from V and 5 bases from J, the gap between germline ends came to 8 bases. CDR3 length: 12 residues. The DNA of the CDR3 is TGTGCCAGCAGCCGTACCGATCAGCCCCAGCATTTT. Its protein product is CASSRTDQPQHF.

In its sample, this clonotype was seen many times. V and J are TRBV7-6 and TRBJ2-7; maybe TRBD2 (6 bases). V gave up 5 bases and J gave up 3 bases, with 8 bases separating them. CDR1 and CDR2 (germline): SGHVS, FNYEAQ. There are 12 residues in the CDR3. The CDR3 coding sequence is TGTGCCAGCAGCCGACTAGGCTACGAGCAGTACTTC. It yields the protein CASSRLGYEQYF.

This clonotype was counted ten times or more. J is TRBJ2-7 and V is TRBV5-1; the match to TRBD1 covers 10 bases. V trimming: 4 bases; J trimming: 5 bases; junction bases outside the gene matches: 6. CDR1 SGHRS and CDR2 YFSETQ come from the germline V gene. The CDR3 extends over 14 amino acids. The CDR3 sequence is CASSRGQGSHEQYF. The CDR3 DNA follows: TGCGCCAGCAGCAGGGGACAGGGGTCCCACGAGCAGTACTTC.

The chain combines TRBV20-1 with TRBJ2-1, with no clear D. Germline assignment: CDR1 DFQATT and CDR2 SNEGSKA (reference sequence). The germline V and J ends were trimmed by 6 bases and 1 base, with 28 bases remaining between them. The CDR3 runs 19 residues. CDR3 nucleotide sequence: TGCAGTGCCCCCCCCCTGTATGACTCCTCCAAGGGTTCCTACAATGAGCAGTTCTTC. It yields the protein CSAPPLYDSSKGSYNEQFF.

This rearrangement joins TRBV6-1 to TRBJ1-3; TRBD1 matches at 10 bases. The CDR3 is made up of 17 amino acids. Germline CDR1 reads MNHNS; CDR2 reads SASEGT. Unmatched junction bases numbered 14, after V lost 7 bases and J lost 5 bases. CDR3 in DNA: TGTGCCAGCACTCCCTCGTCGGGACAGGGGTTTCGAAACACCATATATTTT. Translating it yields CASTPSSGQGFRNTIYF.

This clonotype was observed at least ten times. The rearrangement uses TRBV20-1 and TRBJ2-3; perhaps TRBD2 as D (5 bases). CDR1 DFQATT and CDR2 SNEGSKA come from the germline V gene (reference sequence). The CDR3 length is 13 residues. With 7 bases removed from V and 2 bases from J, the gap between germline ends came to 13 bases. CDR3 in DNA: TGCAGTGGGCTAGCCCAGACCACAGATACGCAGTATTTT. Translation: CSGLAQTTDTQYF.